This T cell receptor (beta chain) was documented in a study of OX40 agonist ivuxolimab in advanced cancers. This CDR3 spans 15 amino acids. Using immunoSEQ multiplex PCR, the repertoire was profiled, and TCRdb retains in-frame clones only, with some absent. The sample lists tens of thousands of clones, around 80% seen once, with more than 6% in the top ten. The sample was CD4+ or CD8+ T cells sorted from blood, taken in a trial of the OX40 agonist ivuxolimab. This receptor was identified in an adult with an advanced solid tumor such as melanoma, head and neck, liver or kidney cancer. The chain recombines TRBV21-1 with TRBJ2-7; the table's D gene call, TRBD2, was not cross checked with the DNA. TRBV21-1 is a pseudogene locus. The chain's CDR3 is CASSKLAGAPYEQYF. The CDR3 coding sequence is TGTGCCAGCAGCAAACTCGCGGGTGCGCCCTACGAGCAGTACTTC.